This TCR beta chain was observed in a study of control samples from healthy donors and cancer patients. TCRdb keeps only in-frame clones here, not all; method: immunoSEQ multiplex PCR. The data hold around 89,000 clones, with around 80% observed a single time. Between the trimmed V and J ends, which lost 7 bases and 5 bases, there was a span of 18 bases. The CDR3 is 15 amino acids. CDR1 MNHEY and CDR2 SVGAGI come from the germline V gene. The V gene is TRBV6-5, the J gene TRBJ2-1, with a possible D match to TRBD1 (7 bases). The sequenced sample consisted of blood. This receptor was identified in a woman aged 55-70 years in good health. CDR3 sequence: CASTEGGTVHNEQFF. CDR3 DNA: TGTGCCAGCACCGAAGGGGGGACAGTCCACAATGAGCAGTTCTTC.